This T cell receptor (beta chain) was sequenced in a study of T cell repertoires in ileal Crohn's disease. General observations from the study: Active smokers at surgery had more clonal expansions than non-smokers. Endoscopic recurrence occurred in every patient whose clonality exceeded 26.8%.

Around 0.55 micrograms of biopsy DNA per sample underwent TCRB immunosequencing. Assay used: immunoSEQ multiplex PCR; TCRdb lists only in-frame clones, some missing. The data contain about 8,400 clones, about 95% of them singletons. A note on this clone: As yet, its antigen is unknown.

The CDR3 contains 14 residues. V was clipped by 6 bases and J by 9 bases, with 18 bases between them. Germline assignment: CDR1 SGHDT and CDR2 YYEEEE. The sample taken for sequencing was ileal tissue. The TCR originated in an adult with Crohn's disease. This chain connects TRBV5-6 to TRBJ2-2; no clear D gene. The CDR3 loop reads CASIRRGRDWELFF. The CDR3 bases are TGTGCCAGCATCCGGAGAGGTCGTGATTGGGAGCTGTTTTTT.